This TCR beta chain was identified during a study of regulatory and conventional T cells in RAG deficiency. Germline trimming cut 6 bases from V and 8 bases from J; bases unmatched to any gene: 8. The CDR3 length is 15 residues. Germline CDR1 is SGHNT and CDR2 is YYREEE (reference sequence). Clones were read by immunoSEQ multiplex PCR, and TCRdb kept only the in-frame ones, dropping some. The table has thousands of clones, more than 75% seen once. Turning to this clone: The antigen is unknown.

General observations from the study: Omenn CD25-high CD127-low cells may be activated cells, not true Tregs. Shannon entropy was markedly lower and Simpson indices higher in RAG-deficient patients than control T-cell subsets. In Omenn syndrome, Treg and Tconv repertoires overlapped >75%. Treg unique TCR beta sequences were about 100-fold fewer in Omenn syndrome and CID/AS patients than controls.

These sequences were also reported in another study, on regulatory T cells. That paper notes: Amplification used 52 TRBV primers and 13 TRBJ primers.

The sample consisted of CD8+ T cells sorted from blood. The chain carries TRBV5-4 and TRBJ2-1, with 13 bases lining up with TRBD2. This receptor was identified in a human donor in good health. The CDR3 sequence is CASKPGLAGSDEQFF. The CDR3, as DNA: TGTGCCAGCAAACCGGGACTAGCGGGATCGGATGAGCAGTTCTTC. The full variable domain, rest sourced from reference TRBV5-4 and TRBJ2-1, is ETGVTQSPTHLIKTRGQQVTLRCSSQSGHNTVSWYQQALGQGPQFIFQYYREEENGRGNFPPRFSGLQFPNYSSELNVNALELDDSALYLCASKPGLAGSDEQFFGPGTRLTVL.